A single sample gave rise to the 3 T cell receptor beta chains below, sequenced in a study of cytomegalovirus exposure and HLA in healthy donors. With 60 Vbeta and 13 Jbeta primers, the PCR was carried out. The assay was immunoSEQ multiplex PCR, and TCRdb's table has in-frame clones only and misses some. Of some 200,000 clones listed, 81% are singletons. Sequencing was done on a sample of PBMCs. The source of these receptors is a man over 45 in good health and CMV-seronegative.

The gene calls are TRBV7-2 and TRBJ1-3; 8 bases fit TRBD1. CDR3 length: 18 amino acids. Per the germline V gene, CDR1 is SGHTA and CDR2 is FQGNSA. The trim removed 1 base at V and 3 bases at J, leaving 11 bases unmatched. The CDR3 region has the DNA TGTGCCAGCAGCTTAGTCGCAGGGGGCTTAACGGGTGGAAACACCATATATTTT. Its translation is CASSLVAGGLTGGNTIYF.

This chain links TRBV10-3 with TRBJ1-3; the D is unclear. Trimming removed 11 bases from V and 0 bases from J, with 11 bases in between. The CDR3 length is 13 residues. Per germline, CDR1 ENHRY and CDR2 SYGVKD. CDR3 sequence: CAVEPSSGNTIYF. The CDR3 nucleotides are TGTGCCGTGGAGCCAAGCTCTGGAAACACCATATATTTT.

Notes on this clone: One junction end does not reproduce the germline sequence, and a read error may be involved. The chain has TRBV7-9 and TRBJ1-4, with TRBD1 matching over 8 bases. The CDR3 totals 15 residues. CDR1 SEHNR and CDR2 FQNEAQ come from the germline V gene (reference sequence). CDR3 sequence (DNA): TGTTCCAGCAGCATCCAACAGGGGGCTAATGAAAAACTGTTTTTT. Its protein is CSSSIQQGANEKLFF.